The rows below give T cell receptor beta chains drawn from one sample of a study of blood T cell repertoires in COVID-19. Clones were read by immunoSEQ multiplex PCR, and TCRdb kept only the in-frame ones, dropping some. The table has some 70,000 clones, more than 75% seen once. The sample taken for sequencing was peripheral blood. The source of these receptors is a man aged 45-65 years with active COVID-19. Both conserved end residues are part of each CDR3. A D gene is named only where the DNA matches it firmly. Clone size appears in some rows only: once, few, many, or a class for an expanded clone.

CASSPSQDGTYEQYF | TGTGCCAGCAGCCCTTCTCAGGACGGGACCTACGAGCAGTACTTC | TRBJ2-7 | . | TRBV3-1/TRBV3-2 | .
CSVAGYQATDTQYF | TGCAGCGTTGCAGGGTACCAAGCCACAGATACGCAGTATTTT | TRBJ2-3 | . | TRBV29-1 | .
CASSLKVAGDNEQFF | TGTGCCAGCAGCTTAAAGGTAGCCGGGGACAATGAGCAGTTCTTC | TRBJ2-1 | . | TRBV7-6 | .
CASSFAGTSSGELFF | TGTGCCAGCAGCTTTGCCGGGACTAGCTCCGGGGAGCTGTTTTTT | TRBJ2-2 | . | TRBV7-9 | TRBD2
CASSPEQGNEAFF | TGTGCCAGCTCACCGGAGCAGGGCAATGAAGCTTTCTTT | TRBJ1-1 | . | TRBV18 | .
CASSLFSGTPNTGELFF | TGTGCCAGCAGTTTATTTTCCGGGACACCGAACACCGGGGAGCTGTTTTTT | TRBJ2-2 | . | TRBV28 | .
CASSYHRDRNQLAGRETQYF | TGTGCCAGCAGTTATCATCGGGACAGGAATCAACTAGCGGGACGAGAGACCCAGTACTTC | TRBJ2-5 | . | TRBV6-2/TRBV6-3 | TRBD2
CASSLEAEAYNEQFF | TGTGCCAGCAGTTTAGAAGCGGAGGCCTACAATGAGCAGTTCTTC | TRBJ2-1 | . | TRBV28 | .
CASSLNRLSSGNTIYF | TGTGCCAGCAGCTTAAACAGGCTAAGCTCTGGAAACACCATATATTTT | TRBJ1-3 | . | TRBV7-2 | .
CASSLEIGRSSGNTIYF | TGTGCCAGCAGCTTAGAAATTGGCAGAAGCTCTGGAAACACCATATATTTT | TRBJ1-3 | . | TRBV7-2 | .
CASSYQGGAGSSYEQYF | TGTGCCAGCAGCTACCAAGGGGGGGCCGGCAGCTCCTACGAGCAGTACTTC | TRBJ2-7 | . | TRBV7-9 | .
CATRGASNQPQHF | TGTGCCACTCGCGGCGCTAGCAATCAGCCCCAGCATTTT | TRBJ1-5 | . | TRBV6-5 | .
CASSLTGGSTDTQYF | TGTGCCAGCAGCCTGACAGGGGGGAGCACAGATACGCAGTATTTT | TRBJ2-3 | . | TRBV27 | TRBD1
CASSSGQGAAIYF | TGTGCCAGCAGCTCGGGACAGGGGGCCGCCATATATTTT | TRBJ1-3 | . | TRBV5-6 | TRBD1
CASSLLVGTDTQYF | TGTGCCAGTAGTCTACTAGTGGGGACAGATACGCAGTATTTT | TRBJ2-3 | . | TRBV19 | .
CASSQVIAGDEQYF | TGTGCCAGCAGCCAAGTAATAGCGGGGGACGAGCAGTACTTC | TRBJ2-7 | . | TRBV3-1/TRBV3-2 | TRBD2
CASSAMGQGDGYTF | TGTGCCAGCAGCGCCATGGGGCAGGGGGATGGCTACACCTTC | TRBJ1-2 | . | TRBV9 | TRBD1
CASSPLAGAGKNTDTQYF | TGTGCCAGCAGCCCCCTAGCGGGAGCTGGTAAAAACACAGATACGCAGTATTTT | TRBJ2-3 | . | TRBV5-5 | TRBD2
CASSLTGTSGSYF | TGTGCCAGCAGCCTCACCGGGACTAGCGGGAGTTACTTC | TRBJ2-4 | . | TRBV7-2 | TRBD2
CASSLLDRDSLQPQHF | TGTGCCAGCAGCTTGCTGGACAGGGACAGCTTACAGCCCCAGCATTTT | TRBJ1-5 | few | TRBV5-4 | TRBD1
CASSQDMAGYGYTF | TGTGCCAGCAGCCAAGATATGGCGGGGTATGGCTACACCTTC | TRBJ1-2 | . | TRBV14 | .
CANRLTAGGGPDTQYF | TGCGCCAACAGGCTGACGGCTGGGGGGGGCCCAGATACGCAGTATTTT | TRBJ2-3 | once | TRBV5-1 | .
CASSLESPNSYEQYF | TGTGCCAGCTCACTGGAGTCGCCAAACTCCTACGAGCAGTACTTC | TRBJ2-7 | . | TRBV18 | .
CASREAPPGQGIEEQYF | TGCGCCAGCAGAGAGGCCCCCCCGGGACAGGGGATAGAAGAGCAGTACTTC | TRBJ2-7 | . | TRBV10-1 | TRBD1
CASSQVRAGVSYEQYF | TGCGCCAGCAGCCAAGTGAGAGCGGGGGTCTCCTACGAGCAGTACTTC | TRBJ2-7 | . | TRBV4-1 | TRBD2
CASSLQGVREQYF | TGTGCCAGCAGCCTTCAGGGGGTCCGCGAGCAGTACTTC | TRBJ2-7 | . | TRBV4-2 | TRBD1
CASSVGQNTEAFF | TGCGCCAGCAGCGTGGGACAGAACACTGAAGCTTTCTTT | TRBJ1-1 | . | TRBV5-1 | .
CASSQRQADLIITDTQYF | TGTGCCAGCAGTCAGAGACAGGCCGACCTAATAATCACAGATACGCAGTATTTT | TRBJ2-3 | . | TRBV11-2 | .
CASSFEEGRNTIYF | TGTGCCAGCAGTTTTGAGGAGGGGCGAAACACCATATATTTT | TRBJ1-3 | . | TRBV28 | .
CASSKQGFAEAFF | TGTGCCAGCAGCAAACAGGGGTTCGCTGAAGCTTTCTTT | TRBJ1-1 | . | TRBV27 | TRBD1
CASSAQGAYEQYF | TGTGCCAGCAGCGCCCAGGGGGCCTACGAGCAGTACTTC | TRBJ2-7 | few | TRBV9 | TRBD1
CASSIRQGSSWGQPQHF | TGTGCCAGTAGTATAAGGCAGGGAAGCTCCTGGGGTCAGCCCCAGCATTTT | TRBJ1-5 | few | TRBV19 | .
CASSRTGSTNEKLFF | TGCGCCAGCAGCAGGACAGGGTCTACTAATGAAAAACTGTTTTTT | TRBJ1-4 | . | TRBV5-1 | TRBD1
CASSLDAGGGMEQYF | TGTGCCAGCAGCTTAGACGCTGGCGGCGGGATGGAGCAGTACTTC | TRBJ2-7 | . | TRBV7-2 | .
CASSLAGVGSGNTIYF | TGTGCCAGCAGCTTAGCAGGGGTAGGGTCTGGAAACACCATATATTTT | TRBJ1-3 | . | TRBV7-2 | .
CASSSWTGSETQYF | TGTGCCAGCAGCTCTTGGACAGGGTCCGAGACCCAGTACTTC | TRBJ2-5 | . | TRBV7-2 | TRBD1
CASRGGGSNTEAFF | TGTGCCAGCAGGGGCGGGGGCTCGAACACTGAAGCTTTCTTT | TRBJ1-1 | . | TRBV5-5 | .